These T cell receptor beta chains were read from a single sample in a study of T and B cells in COVID-19 patients. TCRdb used MiXCR to reprocess the multiplex PCR reads, holding one entry per CDR3 protein. The sample lists tens of thousands of distinct CDR3 sequences, around 30% occurring once. The sequencing sample was made of blood. These receptors all stem from a human donor who had recovered from COVID-19. Each CDR3 is given with its conserved first and last residue. A D gene is named only where the DNA matches it firmly. Size values are once, few and many counts, or a class for expanded clones, and some rows have none.

D,J,V,size,CDR3,DNA
NA,TRBJ1-6,TRBV6-5,NA,CASSSAGPYNSPLHF,TGTGCCAGCAGTTCGGCAGGGCCCTATAATTCACCCCTCCACTTT
TRBD2,TRBJ2-6,TRBV29-1,NA,CSVHGTSGSSGANVLTF,TGCAGCGTTCACGGGACTAGCGGGAGCTCTGGGGCCAACGTCCTGACTTTC
NA,TRBJ2-7,TRBV2,NA,CASSPEGESYEQYF,TGTGCCAGCAGTCCCGAGGGAGAATCCTACGAGCAGTACTTC
NA,TRBJ2-3,TRBV19,many,CASSARLAITDTQYF,TGTGCCAGTAGTGCCAGACTCGCCATAACAGATACGCAGTATTTT
NA,TRBJ1-5,TRBV6-5,NA,CASSEPPASENQPQHF,TGTGCCAGCAGTGAACCACCCGCGTCGGAGAATCAGCCCCAGCATTTT
NA,TRBJ2-7,TRBV11-2,once,CASSSRYLGDYEQYF,TGTGCCAGCAGCTCCCGTTACCTGGGGGACTACGAGCAGTACTTC
NA,TRBJ1-2,TRBV7-9,NA,CASSLLSRAEYGYTF,TGTGCCAGCAGCCTACTTAGCAGGGCAGAGTATGGCTACACCTTC
NA,TRBJ2-2,TRBV5-1,NA,CASSVDSTGGELFF,TGCGCCAGCAGCGTCGACAGCACCGGTGGGGAGCTGTTTTTT
NA,TRBJ2-5,TRBV19,medium-sized,CASSAFGETQYF,TGTGCCAGTAGTGCCTTCGGGGAGACCCAGTACTTC
TRBD1,TRBJ2-3,TRBV18,few,CASSSQGADTQYF,TGTGCCAGCTCATCACAGGGGGCGGATACGCAGTATTTT
TRBD2,TRBJ2-3,TRBV5-4,medium-sized,CASSLDQRGTTDTQYF,TGTGCCAGCAGCTTGGACCAGCGGGGGACCACAGATACGCAGTATTTT
TRBD1,TRBJ2-1,TRBV4-2,NA,CASSQRDRSAGDEQFF,TGTGCCAGCAGCCAACGGGACAGGAGTGCTGGCGATGAGCAGTTCTTC
TRBD2,TRBJ2-5,TRBV12-3/TRBV12-4,NA,CASSSGLDGETQYF,TGTGCCAGCAGTTCGGGACTAGACGGGGAGACCCAGTACTTC
NA,TRBJ1-2,TRBV6-1,NA,CASSPTGGDGYTF,TGTGCCAGCAGCCCCACAGGAGGAGATGGCTACACCTTC
NA,TRBJ2-5,TRBV29-1,medium-sized,CSVGRALGETQYF,TGCAGCGTTGGCAGGGCTCTCGGGGAGACCCAGTACTTC
TRBD1,TRBJ1-2,TRBV5-1,NA,CASSLRTGGPGYTF,TGCGCCAGCAGCTTGAGGACAGGGGGACCTGGCTACACCTTC
NA,TRBJ1-1,TRBV6-5,NA,CASSYGQGGTEAFF,TGTGCCAGCAGTTACGGTCAGGGTGGAACTGAAGCTTTCTTT
TRBD2,TRBJ2-7,TRBV12-3/TRBV12-4,NA,CASSPGLAGVAYEQYF,TGTGCCAGCAGTCCGGGACTAGCGGGGGTCGCCTACGAGCAGTACTTC
NA,TRBJ2-1,TRBV30,few,CAWSRGGQINEQFF,TGTGCCTGGAGTAGAGGAGGCCAGATCAATGAGCAGTTCTTC
TRBD1,TRBJ2-1,TRBV5-1,NA,CASSLRDRGDNEQFF,TGTGCCAGCAGCCTCCGGGACAGGGGGGACAATGAGCAGTTCTTC
NA,TRBJ2-3,TRBV7-4,NA,CASSLERGSTDTQYF,TGTGCCAGCAGCCTTGAACGGGGTAGCACAGATACGCAGTATTTT
NA,TRBJ2-2,TRBV6-5,medium-sized,CASRLEGGTGELFF,TGTGCCAGCAGGTTGGAGGGAGGCACCGGGGAGCTGTTTTTT
TRBD2,TRBJ2-5,TRBV29-1,many,CSVRLAGPQETQYF,TGCAGCGTCCGACTAGCGGGGCCCCAAGAGACCCAGTACTTC
TRBD1,TRBJ1-2,TRBV6-4,NA,CASRPGQGAAANYGYTF,TGTGCCAGCAGACCGGGACAGGGGGCCGCCGCTAACTATGGCTACACCTTC
NA,TRBJ1-5,TRBV30,few,CAWSVGGRNQPQHF,TGTGCCTGGAGTGTAGGAGGCCGCAATCAGCCCCAGCATTTT
TRBD2,TRBJ2-7,TRBV7-6,NA,CASSRTSGGSSYEQYF,TGTGCCAGCAGCCGGACTAGCGGGGGGAGCTCCTACGAGCAGTACTTC
NA,TRBJ2-1,TRBV6-1,NA,CASSERDEQFF,TGTGCCAGCAGTGAGAGAGATGAGCAGTTCTTC
NA,TRBJ1-2,TRBV29-1,medium-sized,CSVEDDRLFYGYTF,TGCAGCGTTGAAGATGACAGACTCTTCTATGGCTACACCTTC
NA,TRBJ2-1,TRBV4-2,once,CASSQVLGVNYNEQFF,TGTGCCAGCAGCCAAGTTCTGGGGGTTAATTACAATGAGCAGTTCTTC
TRBD2,TRBJ2-4,TRBV4-2,once,CASSPEGGRGINIQYF,TGTGCCAGCAGCCCGGAGGGCGGGAGAGGGATAAACATTCAGTACTTC
TRBD1,TRBJ2-7,TRBV19,NA,CASSTSGDSTIYEQYF,TGTGCCAGTAGTACCTCCGGGGACAGTACAATTTACGAGCAGTACTTC
NA,TRBJ1-5,TRBV15,few,CATSRDTQPQHF,TGTGCCACCAGCAGAGATACCCAGCCCCAGCATTTT
TRBD2,TRBJ2-5,TRBV19,NA,CASSTGTSGGLHRETQYF,TGTGCCAGTAGTACCGGGACTAGCGGGGGGCTACACCGGGAGACCCAGTACTTC
NA,TRBJ2-2,TRBV19,medium-sized,CASSHQGGTGELFF,TGTGCCAGTAGTCATCAGGGAGGCACCGGGGAGCTGTTTTTT
NA,TRBJ1-2,TRBV6-5,NA,CASSYRDNYGYTF,TGTGCCAGCAGTTACCGGGACAACTATGGCTACACCTTC
NA,TRBJ1-1,TRBV18,NA,CASSPSDSLNTEAFF,TGTGCCAGCTCACCATCGGACAGTTTGAACACTGAAGCTTTCTTT
TRBD1,TRBJ1-2,TRBV19,NA,CASRAAGQGLYGYTF,TGTGCCAGTAGGGCCGCGGGACAGGGGCTCTATGGCTACACCTTC